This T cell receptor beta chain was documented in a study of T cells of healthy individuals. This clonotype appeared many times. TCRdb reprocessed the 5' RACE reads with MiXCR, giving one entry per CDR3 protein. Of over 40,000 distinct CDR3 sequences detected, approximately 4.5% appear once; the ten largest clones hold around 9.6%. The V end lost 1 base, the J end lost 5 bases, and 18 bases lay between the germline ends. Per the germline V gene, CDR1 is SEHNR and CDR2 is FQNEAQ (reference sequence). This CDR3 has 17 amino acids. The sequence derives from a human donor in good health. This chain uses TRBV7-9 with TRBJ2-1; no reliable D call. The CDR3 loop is CASSLEKWPHADNEQFF. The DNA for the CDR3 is TGTGCCAGCAGCTTAGAAAAATGGCCTCACGCTGACAATGAGCAGTTCTTC.